This T cell receptor (beta chain) was captured in a study of memory CD4+ T cells and cytomegalovirus serostatus. Study findings and constraints: Suggested: most of the CMV-linked TCR signature lies in CD4+ memory cells. Repertoires predicted CMV serostatus with median bootstrapped AUC of about 0.94.

Produced via immunoSEQ multiplex PCR; TCRdb's table is partial and in-frame only. This table has 45,000 to 60,000 clones, around 88% appearing once. A word on this clone: Its target is not known.

The CDR3 loop spans 14 amino acids. The germline V gene has CDR1 WNHNN and CDR2 SYGVQD (reference sequence). Trimming removed 7 bases at V and 2 bases at J, with 12 bases between. Single viable CD3+CD4+CD8-CD45RO+ cells were sorted as the memory CD4+ T cells. The sample was memory CD4+ T cells from blood. The rearrangement links TRBV10-1 to TRBJ1-5; D perhaps matches TRBD1 (6 bases). This sequence was found in an adult in good health and CMV-seropositive. CDR3: CASTVQGGNQPQHF. Written as DNA, the CDR3 is TGCGCCAGCACCGTACAGGGCGGCAATCAGCCCCAGCATTTT.